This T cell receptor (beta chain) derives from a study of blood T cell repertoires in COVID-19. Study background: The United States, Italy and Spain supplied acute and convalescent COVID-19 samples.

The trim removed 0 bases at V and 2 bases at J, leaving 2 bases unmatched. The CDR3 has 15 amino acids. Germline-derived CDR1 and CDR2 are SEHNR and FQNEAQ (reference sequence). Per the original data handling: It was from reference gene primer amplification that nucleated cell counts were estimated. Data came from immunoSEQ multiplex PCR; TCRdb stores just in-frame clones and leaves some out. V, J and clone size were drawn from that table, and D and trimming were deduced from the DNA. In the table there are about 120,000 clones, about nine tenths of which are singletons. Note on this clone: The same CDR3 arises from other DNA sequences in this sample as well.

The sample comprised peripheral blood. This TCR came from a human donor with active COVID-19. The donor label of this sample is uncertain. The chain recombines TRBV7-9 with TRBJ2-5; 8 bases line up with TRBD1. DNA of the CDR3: TGTGCCAGCAGCTTAGCGGGGACAGGTCAAGAGACCCAGTACTTC. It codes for CASSLAGTGQETQYF. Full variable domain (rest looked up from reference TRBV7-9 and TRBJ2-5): DTGVSQNPRHKITKRGQNVTFRCDPISEHNRLYWYRQTLGQGPEFLTYFQNEAQLEKSRLLSDRFSAERPKGSFSTLEIQRTEQGDSAMYLCASSLAGTGQETQYFGPGTRLLVL.